The 7 T cell receptor beta chains below were found in one sample sequenced in a study of T cells after yellow fever vaccination. TCRdb processed the 5' RACE reads anew with MiXCR; each CDR3 protein has one entry. The sample yields some 350,000 distinct CDR3 sequences, roughly 4% seen once. This sample comprised PBMCs, obtained 5 days after the yellow fever booster vaccination. Source of these receptors: a man between 18 and 35 years old who received the YFV17D yellow fever vaccine.

This clonotype was counted many times. The chain employs TRBV11-2 and TRBJ1-5; D is perhaps TRBD1 (5 bases). CDR1 SGHAT and CDR2 FQNNGV come from the germline V gene. Trimming took off 3 bases at V and 2 bases at J, with 8 bases between the two ends. The CDR3 is 14 residues long. The CDR3 DNA sequence: TGTGCCAGCAGCTTTCAGGGCGGCAATCAGCCCCAGCATTTT. This translates into CASSFQGGNQPQHF.

The chain is built from TRBV4-1 and TRBJ1-2, with D possibly matching TRBD1 (5 bases). Trimming removed 0 bases at V and 5 bases at J, with 10 bases between. The CDR3 spans 14 residues. The germline CDR1 and CDR2 sequences are MGHRA and YSYEKL. CDR3 sequence (DNA): TGCGCCAGCAGCCAAGAGTGGCCAGGGTATGGCTACACCTTC. It codes for CASSQEWPGYGYTF.

The V call is TRBV20-1, the J call TRBJ2-7; D is possibly TRBD2 (5 bases). V was shortened by 3 bases and J by 4 bases, with 7 bases between the two germline ends. The CDR3 runs 11 residues. Germline V gene sequence: CDR1 DFQATT, CDR2 SNEGSKA (reference sequence). CDR3 DNA: TGCAGTGCTAGTCGGGATTACGAGCAGTACGTC. Residues: CSASRDYEQYV.

CDR3 DNA: TGTGCCACCAGCAGCGGGAAATCCTACGAGCAGTACTTC. This sequence encodes CATSSGKSYEQYF. The V call is TRBV15, the J call TRBJ2-7; D is possibly TRBD2 (5 bases). CDR3 size: 13 residues. Trimming left V 3 bases short and J 1 base short, with 7 bases between. Germline loops: CDR1 LNHNV, CDR2 YYDKDF (reference sequence).

This clonotype turned up a few times. V usage is TRBV5-5 and J usage is TRBJ2-6; maybe TRBD1 (6 bases). The CDR3 is made up of 15 amino acids. V shed 5 bases and J shed 4 bases, with 13 bases lying between them. Germline CDR1 and CDR2: SGHKS and YYEKEE (reference sequence). The CDR3 sequence is CASSETGRGANVLTF. CDR3 in DNA: TGTGCCAGCAGTGAAACAGGGAGAGGGGCCAACGTCCTGACTTTC.

J is TRBJ2-3 and V is TRBV10-3; D remains ambiguous. The CDR3 has 12 residues. With 6 bases removed from V and 2 bases from J, the gap between germline ends came to 6 bases. Germline V gene lookup returns CDR1 ENHRY and CDR2 SYGVKD. The CDR3 bases are TGTGCCATCAGGACCTTCACAGATACGCAGTATTTT. Its protein is CAIRTFTDTQYF.

This clonotype was observed a few times. The rearrangement joins TRBV7-9 to TRBJ2-1, with D tentatively TRBD2 (6 bases). CDR1 is SEHNR and CDR2 is FQNEAQ in the germline V gene (reference sequence). There are 15 residues in the CDR3. Trimming took 6 bases from V and 7 from J, leaving 19 bases between them. CDR3 protein: CASRRSSGLLNEQFF. The DNA of the CDR3 is TGTGCCAGCAGACGCTCGAGCGGGTTATTGAATGAGCAGTTCTTC.